This T cell receptor beta chain originates from a study of T cell responses to AZD1222 COVID-19 vaccine. Note on this clone: Antigen unknown.

Germline V gives CDR1 SNHLY, CDR2 FYNNEI. Trimming removed 3 bases at V and 1 base at J, with 10 bases between. CDR3 length: 15 amino acids. Study results and caveats: Reports indicate that nearly half of spike-specific TCRs are directed at unmutated variant regions. There were mostly white British donors and more females than males, and clonal diversity was possibly underestimated. At study baseline, merely over 5 AZD1222 recipients were seropositive. Spike-specific TCRs gained breadth and depth after people received two AZD1222 doses.

The table came from immunoSEQ multiplex PCR; TCRdb's copy has only in-frame clones and leaves some out. The sample comprises roughly 93,000 clones, nearly 90% of which are singletons, and around 1.6% rests with the top ten. The TCR was taken from an adult in good health. The chain is built from TRBV2 and TRBJ2-4; either TRBD1 or TRBD2 may fit D (6 bases each). The input for sequencing was peripheral blood, taken on day 0 of AZD1222 vaccination. CDR3 region: CASSEWGAAKNIQYF. Written as DNA, the CDR3 is TGTGCCAGCAGTGAGTGGGGGGCGGCCAAAAACATTCAGTACTTC. Based on the CDR3 plus reference TRBV2 and TRBJ2-4, the full variable domain is EPEVTQTPSHQVTQMGQEVILRCVPISNHLYFYWYRQILGQKVEFLVSFYNNEISEKSEIFDDQFSVERPDGSNFTLKIRSTKLEDSAMYFCASSEWGAAKNIQYFGAGTRLSVL.